The next 20 T cell receptor beta chains were all read from a single sample in a study of blood T cell repertoires in COVID-19. Here immunoSEQ multiplex PCR was the method, and the copy in TCRdb shows in-frame clones only, minus some. The profile shows around 140,000 clones, 86% of them singletons. Sequencing input: PBMCs or T cells enriched from blood (not recorded which). The source of these receptors is a man in his fifties who had recovered from COVID-19.

The genes are TRBV19 and TRBJ1-3; D call uncertain. V lost 3 bases and J lost 1, with 10 bases in between. Germline-derived CDR1 and CDR2 are LNHDA and SQIVND (reference sequence). This CDR3 has 15 amino acids. The CDR3 spells CASSIGQVSGNTIYF. CDR3 sequence (DNA): TGTGCCAGTAGTATTGGCCAGGTGTCTGGAAACACCATATATTTT.

This sequence joins TRBV18 and TRBJ2-7, with D maybe TRBD1 (6 bases). The CDR3 is 14 residues long. Germline V CDR1 and CDR2: KGHSH, LQKENI. V shed 8 bases and J shed 2 bases, with 16 bases lying between them. The CDR3 coding sequence is TGTGCCAGCAAATCTGACAACAGGGCCTACGAGCAGTACGTC. It is translated as CASKSDNRAYEQYV.

V and J are TRBV18 and TRBJ1-3, with D maybe TRBD1 (5 bases). The CDR3 contains 12 residues. Trimming cost V 2 bases and J 6 bases, with 5 bases left between them. CDR1 and CDR2 from the germline V gene are KGHSH and LQKENI. CDR3 in DNA: TGTGCCAGCTCACCAGGACAAAACACCATATATTTT. Encoded protein: CASSPGQNTIYF.

The chain joins TRBV27 to TRBJ1-2, with D perhaps matching TRBD1 (6 bases). V lost 7 bases and J lost 5, with 11 bases in between. The CDR3 contains 12 residues. Germline values: CDR1 MNHEY, CDR2 SMNVEV (reference sequence). The CDR3 nucleotides read TGTGCCAGCATTGAACAGGGTTATGGCTACACCTTC. Translated, it gives CASIEQGYGYTF.

The genes are TRBV6-4 and TRBJ1-1, with D possibly TRBD1 on 6 matching bases. Germline lookup yields CDR1 MRHNA and CDR2 SNTAGT. CDR3 length equals 14 residues. Trimming pared 3 bases from V and 10 bases from J, leaving 18 bases between. The CDR3: CASSEIQGNGGAFF. The DNA for the CDR3 is TGTGCCAGCAGTGAGATTCAGGGGAATGGGGGAGCTTTCTTT.

The V gene is TRBV6-1, the J gene TRBJ2-2, with 8 bases lining up with TRBD1. With V trimmed by 2 bases and J by 4 bases, 9 bases remained unmatched. The CDR3 is 17 amino acids. Germline lookup yields CDR1 MNHNS and CDR2 SASEGT. CDR3 sequence reads: CASSEKYRTGTTGELFF. The CDR3 DNA is TGTGCCAGCAGTGAAAAGTACAGGACAGGGACCACCGGGGAGCTGTTTTTT.

The chain employs TRBV7-6 and TRBJ1-1; D gene ambiguous. Germline loops: CDR1 SGHVS, CDR2 FNYEAQ. Trimming removed 5 bases at V and 5 bases at J, with 9 bases between. The CDR3 sequence is 12 residues long. CDR3 coding DNA: TGTGCCAGCAGCAGTGGGAGGACTGAAGCTTTCTTT. Protein product: CASSSGRTEAFF.

This sequence joins TRBV27 and TRBJ2-7, with TRBD1 identical over 10 bases. Germline V gene data show CDR1 as MNHEY and CDR2 as SMNVEV (reference sequence). Trimming cost V 10 bases and J 6 bases; bases outside gene matches: 12. CDR3 length: 14 amino acids. This CDR3 is CATKGTGQGLEQYF. The CDR3 bases are TGTGCCACCAAAGGGACGGGACAGGGGCTCGAGCAGTACTTC.

This chain joins TRBV6-2 or TRBV6-3 and TRBJ1-5; maybe TRBD1 (6 bases). CDR3 length: 15 amino acids. V lost 6 bases and J 0 bases, leaving 12 bases between the germline ends. CDR1 is MNHEY, CDR2 SVGEGT, per germline. The CDR3 region has the DNA TGTGCCAGCAGCCAGGGGTTACATAGCAATCAGCCCCAGCATTTT. It codes for CASSQGLHSNQPQHF.

This chain links TRBV18 with TRBJ2-2; D is possibly TRBD1 (6 bases). From germline, CDR1 is KGHSH and CDR2 LQKENI. The CDR3 has 14 amino acids. With 3 bases removed from V and 2 bases from J, the gap between germline ends came to 7 bases. The DNA of the CDR3 is TGTGCCAGCTCACCGGGACACAACACCGGGGAGCTGTTTTTT. This sequence encodes CASSPGHNTGELFF.

This chain uses TRBV19 with TRBJ1-2; no reliable D call. V dropped 5 bases and J dropped 6 bases, with 10 bases sitting between them. CDR1 and CDR2 (germline): LNHDA, SQIVND (reference sequence). This CDR3 region has 12 residues. CDR3 DNA: TGTGCCAGTAGTCCCGGCGGGGATGGCTACACCTTC. Protein sequence: CASSPGGDGYTF.

The chain employs TRBV7-8 and TRBJ1-4; weak D call: TRBD1 (5 bases). The CDR3 is made up of 19 amino acids. CDR1 is SGHVS and CDR2 is FQNEAQ in the germline V gene. V lost 2 bases, J lost 7 bases, and 26 bases lay in between. The CDR3 coding sequence is TGTGCCAGCAGCTTAAGAGGAGGGGTACGGACGGCCCCTGCTGAAAAACTGTTTTTT. Amino acids: CASSLRGGVRTAPAEKLFF. Together with reference TRBV7-8 and TRBJ1-4, the CDR3 gives the full variable domain: GAGVSQSPRYKVAKRGQDVALRCDPISGHVSLFWYQQALGQGPEFLTYFQNEAQLDKSGLPSDRFFAERPEGSVSTLKIQRTQQEDSAVYLCASSLRGGVRTAPAEKLFFGSGTQLSVL.

The chain has TRBV5-6 and TRBJ1-2, with D maybe TRBD1 (6 bases). CDR3 length equals 15 residues. The V gene lost 6 bases and the J gene lost 0 bases, with 15 bases spanning the gap. CDR1 and CDR2 (germline): SGHDT, YYEEEE. The CDR3 protein is CASNQGTDSNYGYTF. In DNA, the CDR3 is TGTGCCAGCAACCAGGGGACCGATTCTAACTATGGCTACACCTTC.

The chain carries TRBV28 and TRBJ2-1; 9 bases agree with TRBD1. CDR3 length: 16 amino acids. Unmatched junction bases numbered 9, after V lost 5 bases and J lost 4 bases. From germline, CDR1 is MDHEN and CDR2 SYDVKM. CDR3 sequence (DNA): TGTGCCAGCAGTCCGGCCGGGACAGGGTCATACAATGAGCAGTTCTTC. Translated, it gives CASSPAGTGSYNEQFF.

CDR3 coding DNA: TGTGCCAGCAGCGTTACAGGGTCGGATGGCTACACCTTC. This sequence encodes CASSVTGSDGYTF. This chain joins TRBV9 and TRBJ1-2, with a weak D call TRBD1 (6 bases). Deletions cut 2 bases from V and 6 bases from J, with 11 bases between. The CDR3 is 13 residues long. Germline values: CDR1 SGDLS, CDR2 YYNGEE. The whole variable domain, remainder taken from reference TRBV9 and TRBJ1-2, is DSGVTQTPKHLITATGQRVTLRCSPRSGDLSVYWYQQSLDQGLQFLIQYYNGEERAKGNILERFSAQQFPDLHSELNLSSLELGDSALYFCASSVTGSDGYTFGSGTRLTVV.

The chain recombines TRBV5-5 with TRBJ1-2; TRBD1 matches at 12 bases. CDR1 is SGHKS, CDR2 YYEKEE, per germline (reference sequence). The J segment lost 11 bases and the V segment lost 4 bases, leaving 18 bases of the junction unmatched. The CDR3 is 17 amino acids. The CDR3 bases are TGTGCCAGCAGCCCCGGGACAGGGGGCTCCTCCTTAATTGGTTACACCTTC. The encoded protein is CASSPGTGGSSLIGYTF. Full variable domain (outside the CDR3, taken from reference TRBV5-5 and TRBJ1-2): DAGVTQSPTHLIKTRGQQVTLRCSPISGHKSVSWYQQVLGQGPQFIFQYYEKEERGRGNFPDRFSARQFPNYSSELNVNALLLGDSALYLCASSPGTGGSSLIGYTFGSGTRLTVV.

The rearrangement joins TRBV18 to TRBJ1-1; 8 positions agree with TRBD1. Germline loops: CDR1 KGHSH, CDR2 LQKENI. CDR3 length equals 15 residues. The J segment lost 3 bases and the V segment lost 0 bases, leaving 3 bases of the junction unmatched. CDR3 bases: TGTGCCAGCTCACCACCATCGACAGGGGACACTGAAGCTTTCTTT. Amino acids: CASSPPSTGDTEAFF.

The CDR3 nucleotides are TGTGCCAGCTCACCACCGGGGGCCCGGGTTTACAATGAGCAGTTCTTC. Translated, it gives CASSPPGARVYNEQFF. V and J are TRBV18 and TRBJ2-1, with D possibly matching TRBD1 (6 bases). The V end was cut by 0 bases, the J end by 4 bases, with 13 bases between. CDR1 and CDR2 (germline): KGHSH, LQKENI. CDR3 length: 16 residues.

This clone was observed once. The V and J genes are TRBV19 and TRBJ1-5; 8 bases align to TRBD1. The germline V gene encodes CDR1 LNHDA and CDR2 SQIVND (reference sequence). Germline trimming cut 5 bases from V and 4 bases from J; bases unmatched to any gene: 7. The length of the CDR3 is 15 residues. The DNA for the CDR3 is TGTGCCAGTAGTGCCGACAGGGGAAGGAATCAGCCCCAGCATTTT. Amino acids: CASSADRGRNQPQHF. The entire variable domain, with the rest obtained from reference TRBV19 and TRBJ1-5, is as follows: DGGITQSPKYLFRKEGQNVTLSCEQNLNHDAMYWYRQDPGQGLRLIYYSQIVNDFQKGDIAEGYSVSREKKESFPLTVTSAQKNPTAFYLCASSADRGRNQPQHFGDGTRLSIL.

The CDR3 protein is CASSGGGGLREQFF. DNA for the CDR3: TGTGCCAGCAGCGGGGGCGGGGGCCTAAGGGAGCAGTTCTTC. The rearrangement joins TRBV7-2 to TRBJ2-1; D perhaps matches TRBD2 (7 bases). Germline V gene sequence: CDR1 SGHTA, CDR2 FQGNSA. V was clipped by 5 bases and J by 10 bases, with 18 bases between them. CDR3 size: 14 residues.